One sample yielded the 10 T cell receptor beta chains listed below, sequenced in a study of blood T cells in healthy people across ages. Alongside a J-beta primer mix, a sample-barcoded 5' primer served in a second PCR lasting 7 to 11 cycles. A single record per CDR3 protein comes from TCRdb applying MiXCR to the 5' RACE reads. The sample has under 2 million distinct CDR3 sequences; around 35% are singletons. Sequenced: blood. Every receptor here comes from a woman in her 30s in good health.

A word on this clonotype: Its ends do not fully match the called genes, so a read error is possible. This chain links TRBV3-1 with TRBJ2-3, with 11 bases matching TRBD2. CDR1 LGHDT and CDR2 YNNKEL come from the germline V gene (reference sequence). CDR3 length: 17 amino acids. The DNA of the CDR3 is TGTGCCAGCAGCCCAAATAGCGGGGGGGCCGACACAGATACGCAGTGTTTT. As protein: CASSPNSGGADTDTQCF.

Turning to this clonotype: An end of the junction differs from the germline gene, which may be a read error. The chain combines TRBV6-1 with TRBJ2-2, with TRBD2 matching 7 bases. CDR1 is MNHNS, CDR2 SASEGT, per germline. CDR3 size: 15 residues. The DNA for the CDR3 is TGTGCCAACAGTGAAGAAGCGGCGGGAGTGGGGGAGCGGTTTTTT. Amino acid sequence: CANSEEAAGVGERFF.

In this sample, this clonotype turned up a few times. The gene calls are TRBV7-2 and TRBJ2-3; 9 nucleotides agree with TRBD2. The ends lost 1 base at V and 4 bases at J; junction bases unmatched: 9. CDR1 and CDR2 from the germline V gene are SGHTA and FQGNSA. The CDR3 runs to 17 residues. CDR3 in amino acids: CASSLVAGGPGADTQYF. DNA of the CDR3: TGTGCCAGCAGCTTAGTTGCGGGAGGGCCAGGGGCAGATACGCAGTATTTT.

This clonotype was seen a handful of times. The V and J genes are TRBV4-2 and TRBJ2-7, with 13 bases lining up with TRBD2. Germline V CDR1 and CDR2: LGHNA, YNFKEQ. V dropped 4 bases and J dropped 1; count of bases not matched to a gene: 10. This CDR3 region has 18 residues. The DNA of the CDR3 is TGTGCCAGCAGCCCTCGGACTAGCGGGGGCCGCTATTCCTACGAGCAGTACTTC. Translating it yields CASSPRTSGGRYSYEQYF.

Concerning this clonotype: This may stem from a read error, because a much larger clone lies one nucleotide away. The rearrangement links TRBV4-2 to TRBJ2-5; 9 bases line up with TRBD2. Germline loops: CDR1 LGHNA, CDR2 YNFKEQ. The CDR3 consists of 16 residues. V lost 4 bases to trimming and J lost 3 bases; unmatched junction nucleotides: 9. DNA of the CDR3: TGTGCCAGCAGCCCCGGACTAGCGAGCCCTGAAGAGACCCAGTACTTC. This gives the protein CASSPGLASPEETQYF.

V and J are TRBV6-5 and TRBJ1-1; D gene uncertain. Germline CDR1 MNHEY, CDR2 SVGAGI. V shed 11 bases and J shed 0 bases, with 13 bases lying between them. The CDR3 has 13 amino acids. CDR3 sequence (DNA): TGTGCCTCGAGGGCAGCACTGAACACTGAAGCTTTCTTT. It is translated as CASRAALNTEAFF.

The chain is built from TRBV20-1 and TRBJ1-1; TRBD1 matches at 7 bases. Germline CDR1 is DFQATT and CDR2 is SNEGSKA (reference sequence). The CDR3 sequence is 13 residues long. The V gene end was trimmed by 6 bases and the J gene end by 3 bases; junction bases not matched to a gene: 7. The CDR3 region is CSAHLTGDTEAFF. The CDR3 nucleotides read TGCAGTGCCCATCTCACAGGGGACACTGAAGCTTTCTTT.

The gene calls are TRBV5-1 and TRBJ1-4; 11 bases are a match to TRBD1. The CDR3 covers 16 residues. CDR1 and CDR2 from the germline V gene are SGHRS and YFSETQ. J lost 8 bases, V lost 4 bases, and 10 bases had no gene match. Here the CDR3 reads CASSRGQGAEWEKLFF. The CDR3 DNA is TGCGCCAGCAGCCGCGGACAGGGGGCGGAGTGGGAAAAACTGTTTTTT. Drawing the rest from reference TRBV5-1 and TRBJ1-4, the complete variable domain is KAGVTQTPRYLIKTRGQQVTLSCSPISGHRSVSWYQQTPGQGLQFLFEYFSETQRNKGNFPGRFSGRQFSNSRSEMNVSTLELGDSALYLCASSRGQGAEWEKLFFGSGTQLSVL.

This clonotype showed up many times. This chain joins TRBV4-2 and TRBJ2-5; D is unclear. The ends were cut back, 1 base at V and 4 bases at J, with 10 bases in the middle. This CDR3 contains 14 residues. Germline CDR1 reads LGHNA; CDR2 reads YNFKEQ. CDR3 protein: CASSQVRVGETQYF. CDR3 bases: TGTGCCAGCAGCCAAGTTAGGGTGGGAGAGACCCAGTACTTC.

This clonotype appeared a few times. The chain carries TRBV5-6 and TRBJ1-6; D remains unclear. The length of the CDR3 is 14 residues. Germline values: CDR1 SGHDT, CDR2 YYEEEE. Trimming removed 4 bases at V and 8 bases at J, with 13 bases between. The CDR3 loop is CASSGRGRDSPLHF. The DNA of the CDR3 is TGTGCCAGCAGCGGCCGCGGGCGGGATTCACCCCTCCACTTT.